The clone carrying this TCR beta chain was counted between two and nine times. Amplified TCR beta CDR3 regions came from RNA transcripts. An initial round of RT-PCR targeting the TCR CDR3 relied on the HTBI primer set. TCRdb reprocessed the multiplex PCR reads with MiXCR, giving one entry per CDR3 protein. In the table there are almost 600,000 distinct CDR3 sequences, around 14% of which are singletons. The data were taken from a study of T cells in Graves' hyperthyroidism and ophthalmopathy. The V gene lost 2 bases and the J gene lost 1 base, with 14 bases spanning the gap. CDR3 size: 16 residues. CDR1 is KGHSH, CDR2 LQKENI, per germline.

The chain recombines TRBV18 with TRBJ1-2, with D maybe TRBD1 (5 bases). Sequencing was performed on blood. The TCR was taken from a woman under 40 with Graves' hyperthyroidism that later progressed to Graves' ophthalmopathy. The CDR3: CASSPSGQGINYGYTF. In nucleotides, the CDR3 is TGTGCCAGCTCACCAAGCGGGCAGGGTATTAACTATGGCTACACCTTC. Together with reference TRBV18 and TRBJ1-2, the CDR3 gives the full variable domain: NAGVMQNPRHLVRRRGQEARLRCSPMKGHSHVYWYRQLPEEGLKFMVYLQKENIIDESGMPKERFSAEFPKEGPSILRIQQVVRGDSAAYFCASSPSGQGINYGYTFGSGTRLTVV.